The sequence of this TCR beta chain was determined in a study of blood T cell repertoires in COVID-19. In the source study's methods: Amplifying reference gene primers gave estimates of nucleated cell counts. Repertoires were generated with immunoSEQ multiplex PCR, while TCRdb's copy carries only in-frame clones and drops some. Clone size and V and J calls were adopted from that table, with D and trimming inferred from the DNA. Counted here are 95,000 or so clones, roughly 89% occurring once; the ten biggest clones make up about 3.2%. Germline V gene lookup returns CDR1 MNHEY and CDR2 SVGAGI. V was shortened by 6 bases and J by 9 bases, with 15 bases between the two germline ends. This CDR3 comprises 14 residues.

The rearrangement links TRBV6-5 to TRBJ1-6, with D possibly matching TRBD1 (6 bases). Input material: peripheral blood. The TCR was taken from a woman in her seventies with acute or convalescent COVID-19. CDR3 bases: TGTGCCAGCAGCATCGGACAGTGGGGTTCACCCCTCCACTTT. This codes for CASSIGQWGSPLHF.